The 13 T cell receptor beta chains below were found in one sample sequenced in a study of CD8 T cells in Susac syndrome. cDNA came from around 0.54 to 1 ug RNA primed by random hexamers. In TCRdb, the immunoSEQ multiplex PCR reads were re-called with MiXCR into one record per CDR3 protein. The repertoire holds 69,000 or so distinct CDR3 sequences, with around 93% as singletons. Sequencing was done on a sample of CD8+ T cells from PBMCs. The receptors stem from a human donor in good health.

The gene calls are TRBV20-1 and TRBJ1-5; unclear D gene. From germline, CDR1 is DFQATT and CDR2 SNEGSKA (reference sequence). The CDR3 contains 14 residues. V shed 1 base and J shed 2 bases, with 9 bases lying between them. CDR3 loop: CSARGVGGNQPQHF. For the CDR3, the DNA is TGCAGTGCTAGAGGGGTGGGTGGCAATCAGCCCCAGCATTTT.

CDR3 nucleotides: TGTGCCAGCAGCCAAGATCTGCCCCGGGGGGCCAAAAACATTCAGTACTTC. Translation gives CASSQDLPRGAKNIQYF. The V and J genes are TRBV4-2 and TRBJ2-4, with a weak D call TRBD2 (6 bases). Deletions cut 0 bases from V and 1 base from J, with 13 bases between. The CDR3 covers 17 residues. The germline gives CDR1 LGHNA, CDR2 YNFKEQ.

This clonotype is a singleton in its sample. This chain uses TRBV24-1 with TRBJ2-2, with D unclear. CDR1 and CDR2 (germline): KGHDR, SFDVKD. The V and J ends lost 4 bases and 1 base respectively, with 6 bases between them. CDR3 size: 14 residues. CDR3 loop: CATSEFLNTGELFF. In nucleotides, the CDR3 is TGTGCCACCAGTGAATTTTTGAACACCGGGGAGCTGTTTTTT.

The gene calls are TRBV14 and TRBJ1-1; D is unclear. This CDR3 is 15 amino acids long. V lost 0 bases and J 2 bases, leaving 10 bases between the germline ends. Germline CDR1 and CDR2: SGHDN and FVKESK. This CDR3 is CASSQDIWPNTEAFF. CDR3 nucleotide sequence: TGTGCCAGCAGCCAAGATATTTGGCCTAACACTGAAGCTTTCTTT. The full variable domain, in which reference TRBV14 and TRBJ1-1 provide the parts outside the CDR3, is EAGVTQFPSHSVIEKGQTVTLRCDPISGHDNLYWYRRVMGKEIKFLLHFVKESKQDESGMPNNRFLAERTGGTYSTLKVQPAELEDSGVYFCASSQDIWPNTEAFFGQGTRLTVV.

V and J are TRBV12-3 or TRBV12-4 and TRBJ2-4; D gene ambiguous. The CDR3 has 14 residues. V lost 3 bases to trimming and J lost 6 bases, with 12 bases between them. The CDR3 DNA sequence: TGTGCCAGCAGTTTGGGTTCCACCGTAAACATTCAGTACTTC. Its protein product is CASSLGSTVNIQYF.

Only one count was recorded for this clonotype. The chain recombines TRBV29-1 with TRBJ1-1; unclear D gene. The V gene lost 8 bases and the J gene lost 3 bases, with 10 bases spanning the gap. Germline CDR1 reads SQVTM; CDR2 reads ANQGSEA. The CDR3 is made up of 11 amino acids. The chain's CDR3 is CSLSGYTEAFF. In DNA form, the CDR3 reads TGCAGCCTGTCCGGGTACACTGAAGCTTTCTTT.

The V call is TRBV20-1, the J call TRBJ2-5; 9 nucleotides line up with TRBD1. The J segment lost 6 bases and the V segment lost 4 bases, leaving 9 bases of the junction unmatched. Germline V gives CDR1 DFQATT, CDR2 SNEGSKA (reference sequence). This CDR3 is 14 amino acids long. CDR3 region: CSAMDRGVRKTQYF. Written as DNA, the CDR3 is TGCAGTGCTATGGACAGGGGTGTCCGAAAGACCCAGTACTTC.

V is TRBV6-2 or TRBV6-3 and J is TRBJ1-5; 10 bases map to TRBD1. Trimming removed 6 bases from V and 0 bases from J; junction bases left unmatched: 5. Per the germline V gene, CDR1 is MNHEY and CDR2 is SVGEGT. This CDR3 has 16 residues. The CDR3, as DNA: TGTGCCAGCAGGGGGACAGGGGATTATAGCAATCAGCCCCAGCATTTT. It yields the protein CASRGTGDYSNQPQHF.

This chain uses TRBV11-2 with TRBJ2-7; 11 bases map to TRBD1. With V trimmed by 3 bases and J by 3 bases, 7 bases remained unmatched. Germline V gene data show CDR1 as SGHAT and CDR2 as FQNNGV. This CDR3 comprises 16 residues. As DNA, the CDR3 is TGTGCCAGCAGCTTTCTACCGGGACAGGGGGGCTACGAGCAGTACTTC. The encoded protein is CASSFLPGQGGYEQYF. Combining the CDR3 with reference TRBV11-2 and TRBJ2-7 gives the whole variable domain EAGVAQSPRYKIIEKRQSVAFWCNPISGHATLYWYQQILGQGPKLLIQFQNNGVVDDSQLPKDRFSAERLKGVDSTLKIQPAKLEDSAVYLCASSFLPGQGGYEQYFGPGTRLTVT.

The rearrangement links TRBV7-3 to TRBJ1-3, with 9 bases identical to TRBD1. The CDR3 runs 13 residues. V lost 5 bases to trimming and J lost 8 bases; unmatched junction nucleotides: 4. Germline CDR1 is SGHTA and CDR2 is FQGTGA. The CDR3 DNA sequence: TGTGCCAGCAGCGCGGGACAGGGAGACACCATATATTTT. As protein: CASSAGQGDTIYF.

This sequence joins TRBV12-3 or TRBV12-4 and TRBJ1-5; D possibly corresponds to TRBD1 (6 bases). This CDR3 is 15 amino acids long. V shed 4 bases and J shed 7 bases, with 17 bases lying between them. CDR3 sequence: CASSWGRQVHQPQHF. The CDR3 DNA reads TGTGCCAGCAGTTGGGGGCGGCAGGTCCACCAGCCCCAGCATTTT.

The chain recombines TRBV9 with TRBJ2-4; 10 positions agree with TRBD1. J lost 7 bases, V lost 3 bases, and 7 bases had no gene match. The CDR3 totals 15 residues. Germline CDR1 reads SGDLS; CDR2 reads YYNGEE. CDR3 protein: CASSGQGAMVNIQYF. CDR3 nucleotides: TGTGCCAGCAGCGGACAGGGGGCGATGGTGAACATTCAGTACTTC. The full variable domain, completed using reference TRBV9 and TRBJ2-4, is DSGVTQTPKHLITATGQRVTLRCSPRSGDLSVYWYQQSLDQGLQFLIQYYNGEERAKGNILERFSAQQFPDLHSELNLSSLELGDSALYFCASSGQGAMVNIQYFGAGTRLSVL.

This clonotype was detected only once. For the CDR3, the DNA is TGTGCCAGCAGCGGAGGTCGGGGGGCGAGGACTGAAGCTTTCTTT. Translated: CASSGGRGARTEAFF. The rearrangement uses TRBV7-9 and TRBJ1-1, with D tentatively TRBD1 (6 bases). Germline CDR1 and CDR2: SEHNR and FQNEAQ (reference sequence). This CDR3 region has 15 residues. The V end lost 5 bases, the J end lost 5 bases, and 18 bases lay between the germline ends.